This entry features one TCR beta chain sequence. Its antigen is not identified. The CDR3 extends over 15 amino acids. The germline CDR1 and CDR2 sequences are KGHDR and SFDVKD. J was trimmed by 4 bases and V by 3 bases; bases with no gene match: 6. The sample comes from a study of CD8 T cells in ankylosing spondylitis. The study's findings and limits: Within matched ankylosing spondylitis synovial fluid, disease-linked clones were reportedly significantly enriched. Seemingly distinctive of ankylosing spondylitis blood was a TCR beta motif formed by eight highly homologous variants.

A single record per CDR3 protein comes from TCRdb applying MiXCR to the 5' RACE reads. The sample carries 400,000 or so distinct CDR3 sequences, 26% recorded once. Specimen: blood, either unsorted or a sorted T cell fraction (not recorded which). This chain uses TRBV24-1 with TRBJ1-2; 8 bases fit TRBD1. This clonotype originated in a male donor with ankylosing spondylitis. The chain's CDR3 is CATSDTGTGPYGYTF. As DNA, the CDR3 is TGTGCCACCAGTGATACCGGGACAGGCCCCTATGGCTACACCTTC.